These 4 T cell receptor beta chains came from one sample sequenced in a study of OX40 agonist ivuxolimab in advanced cancers. The library came from the immunoSEQ multiplex PCR assay. TCRdb carries this immuneACCESS record with in-frame sequences only. Its versions omit some clonotypes, under half of them owing to an unresolved V gene in the studies checked, with the rest unexplained. The sample profile shows around 79,000 clones; 86% of them were found once. 0.68% of the sample is in the top ten clones. The material was CD4+ or CD8+ T cells sorted from blood, obtained in a trial of the OX40 agonist ivuxolimab. These receptor sequences come from an adult with an advanced solid tumor such as melanoma, head and neck, liver or kidney cancer.

The chain is built from TRBV18 and TRBJ2-5; 9 nucleotides align to TRBD1. Germline assignment: CDR1 KGHSH and CDR2 LQKENI. The CDR3 extends over 15 amino acids. V shed 4 bases and J 2 bases; nucleotides not matched to a gene: 5. The chain's CDR3 is CASSQPGQGQETQYF. The CDR3 DNA is TGTGCCAGCTCACAACCGGGACAGGGACAAGAGACCCAGTACTTC.

This chain's CDR3 is CASKRTSGGGTDTQYF. CDR3 sequence (DNA): TGCGCCAGCAAAAGGACTAGCGGGGGTGGCACAGATACGCAGTATTTT. This chain uses TRBV10-2 with TRBJ2-3; 13 bases agree with TRBD2. This CDR3 spans 16 amino acids. From germline, CDR1 is WSHSY and CDR2 SAAADI. V shed 7 bases, J shed 1 base, and the junction held 5 bases outside the gene matches.

The chain joins TRBV5-1 to TRBJ2-3, with D possibly TRBD1 on 7 matching bases. There are 15 residues in the CDR3. Germline V gene sequence: CDR1 SGHRS, CDR2 YFSETQ. The V gene lost 0 bases and the J gene lost 7 bases, with 15 bases spanning the gap. The CDR3 DNA reads as TGCGCCAGCAGCTTGGTCGGAGGGGGCCCAAATACGCAGTATTTT. This sequence encodes CASSLVGGGPNTQYF.

The CDR3: CASSSGTASEKLFF. In DNA, the CDR3 is TGTGCCAGCAGCTCTGGGACAGCCAGCGAAAAACTGTTTTTT. The rearrangement links TRBV5-4 to TRBJ1-4; TRBD1 matches at 7 bases. The germline V gene has CDR1 SGHNT and CDR2 YYREEE (reference sequence). V dropped 3 bases and J dropped 8; count of bases not matched to a gene: 7. This CDR3 is built from 14 residues.